The present T cell receptor beta chain was sequenced within a study of post-analysis software for immune sequencing data. As for the study in general: Some patients lacked subtype; others had relapsing-remitting, secondary progressive or progressive-relapsing disease. Study results and limitations: Samples from one preparation batch, clustered by F measure, grouped strongly together. With TRBV5-6, TRBV5-1 and TRBV20-1 included, a handful of TRBV segments were more frequent in patients than in controls.

Trimming stripped 0 bases from V and 6 bases from J, with 13 bases between. This CDR3 is 15 amino acids long. Germline V lookup: CDR1 SGDLS, CDR2 YYNGEE. The TCR beta cDNA libraries contained unique molecular identifiers. Each sample of roughly 1 to 11 million input T cells yielded about 500,000 cDNA molecules, so each molecule approximated one T cell. MiXCR was run by TCRdb on the PCR reads, yielding one entry per CDR3 protein. Of about 620,000 distinct CDR3 sequences in the sample, about 44% were seen once. This clonotype was counted ten times or more. What it binds is unknown. Sample: blood. V and J are TRBV9 and TRBJ2-1; D may be TRBD2 (6 bases). The receptor was derived from a girl between 5 and 17 years old with multiple sclerosis. CDR3 nucleotides: TGTGCCAGCAGCGTAGGAGGTAGCGGTCTCAATGAGCAGTTCTTC. Translating gives CASSVGGSGLNEQFF.